The 22 T cell receptor beta chains presented below share a single source sample, sequenced in a study of T cell responses to AZD1222 COVID-19 vaccine. Measured with immunoSEQ multiplex PCR; TCRdb has only the in-frame clones, and not every one. This sample has 150,000 or so clones, with approximately 92% found just once. The source was peripheral blood, collected on day 0 of AZD1222 vaccination. Every receptor here comes from an adult in good health.

The J gene is TRBJ2-3, the V gene TRBV4-1, with TRBD2 matching 7 bases. Germline V gives CDR1 MGHRA, CDR2 YSYEKL. This CDR3 comprises 15 residues. The junction had 3 bases not matched to a gene; V was cut back by 3 bases and J by 0 bases. CDR3 in amino acids: CASSQRESSTDTQYF. The CDR3 nucleotides read TGCGCCAGCAGCCAGCGGGAGAGTAGCACAGATACGCAGTATTTT.

This chain uses TRBV4-2 with TRBJ1-2, with D uncertain. The V end was cut by 1 base, the J end by 7 bases, with 19 bases between. This CDR3 is built from 16 residues. Germline V lookup: CDR1 LGHNA, CDR2 YNFKEQ. The CDR3 loop is CASSQVSGPGGSGYTF. The CDR3 DNA follows: TGTGCCAGCAGCCAAGTTTCCGGCCCTGGAGGATCTGGCTACACCTTC.

CDR3 DNA sequence: TGTGCCAGCTCACCAGGGGCCAGGGCTGGCTATGGCTACACCTTC. This gives the protein CASSPGARAGYGYTF. The chain has TRBV18 and TRBJ1-2, with a possible D match to TRBD1 (5 bases). V dropped 2 bases and J dropped 4 bases, with 14 bases sitting between them. The CDR3 is 15 residues long. In germline, CDR1 is KGHSH, CDR2 LQKENI.

This clone was seen only a few times. The chain employs TRBV7-9 and TRBJ1-2, with no clear D. The CDR3 extends over 12 amino acids. Germline CDR1 reads SEHNR; CDR2 reads FQNEAQ (reference sequence). The V gene lost 1 base and the J gene lost 4 bases, with 4 bases spanning the gap. The CDR3 DNA reads as TGTGCCAGCAGCTTAGACATCTATGGCTACACCTTC. It translates to CASSLDIYGYTF.

This chain uses TRBV29-1 with TRBJ2-5, with 10 nucleotides matching TRBD2. The CDR3 sequence is 16 residues long. V lost 3 bases, J lost 5 bases, and 12 bases stayed unmatched. Germline CDR1 SQVTM, CDR2 ANQGSEA. The chain's CDR3 is CSVDGLAGDRWETQYF. CDR3 sequence (DNA): TGCAGCGTTGACGGCCTAGCGGGAGATAGGTGGGAGACCCAGTACTTC.

With regard to this clone: Different DNA sequences within this sample yield the same CDR3. The chain combines TRBV12-3 or TRBV12-4 with TRBJ2-7; D gene ambiguous. CDR3 length: 13 residues. V dropped 3 bases and J dropped 2 bases, with 8 bases sitting between them. CDR3 loop: CASSFRATYEQYF. CDR3 coding DNA: TGTGCCAGCAGTTTTCGGGCTACCTACGAGCAGTACTTC.

The rearrangement uses TRBV15 and TRBJ1-3; the D gene is possibly TRBD1 (5 bases). This CDR3 has 13 amino acids. Trimming removed 8 bases from V and 4 bases from J, with 12 bases in between. Germline assignment: CDR1 LNHNV and CDR2 YYDKDF (reference sequence). CDR3 nucleotide sequence: TGTGCCACCCGGGTCGGGGCAGGAAACACCATATATTTT. Its translation is CATRVGAGNTIYF.

The chain joins TRBV4-1 to TRBJ2-1; 8 nucleotides align to TRBD1. The V gene end was trimmed by 4 bases and the J gene end by 5 bases; junction bases not matched to a gene: 7. This CDR3 is built from 15 residues. CDR1 and CDR2 (germline): MGHRA, YSYEKL. The CDR3 DNA reads TGCGCCAGCAGCCTAACAGGACAGGGAGACAATGAGCAGTTCTTC. Amino acid sequence: CASSLTGQGDNEQFF.

This chain links TRBV7-6 with TRBJ2-7; 10 nucleotides align to TRBD2. The CDR3 extends over 18 amino acids. Germline-derived CDR1 and CDR2 are SGHVS and FNYEAQ. Germline trimming cut 2 bases from V and 0 bases from J; bases unmatched to any gene: 10. The CDR3 bases are TGTGCCAGCAGCTTACCCCTCCGGACTAGCGGCAACTCCTACGAGCAGTACTTC. This translates into CASSLPLRTSGNSYEQYF.

A remark on this clone: At the DNA level, this CDR3 is encoded by other sequences in the same sample as well. V is TRBV30 and J is TRBJ1-2, with TRBD1 matching 10 bases. The CDR3 covers 13 residues. Germline V gene sequence: CDR1 GTSNPN, CDR2 SVGIG (reference sequence). V shed 1 base, J shed 5 bases, and the junction held 1 base outside the gene matches. Here the CDR3 reads CAWSGQGAYGYTF. DNA of the CDR3: TGTGCCTGGAGTGGACAGGGGGCATATGGCTACACCTTC.

The chain combines TRBV6-5 with TRBJ1-2; TRBD1 is a possible D gene (6 bases). V lost 7 bases to trimming and J lost 6 bases, with 12 bases between them. The CDR3 is 12 residues long. Germline V gene sequence: CDR1 MNHEY, CDR2 SVGAGI. CDR3 DNA: TGTGCCAGCACCGCAGGGGTGGATGGCTACACCTTC. It translates to CASTAGVDGYTF.

CDR3 region: CASSPTGGWSTEAFF. As DNA, the CDR3 is TGTGCCAGCAGCCCTACAGGGGGCTGGAGCACTGAAGCTTTCTTT. V gene TRBV7-2 combines with J gene TRBJ1-1, with TRBD1 matching over 9 bases. CDR3 length equals 15 residues. Germline lookup yields CDR1 SGHTA and CDR2 FQGNSA. Trimming at V came to 5 bases and at J to 4 bases, leaving 8 bases not matched to a gene.

The chain combines TRBV5-4 with TRBJ2-1; 8 bases map to TRBD2. From germline, CDR1 is SGHNT and CDR2 YYREEE (reference sequence). The CDR3 loop spans 16 amino acids. The J segment lost 1 base and the V segment lost 2 bases, leaving 5 bases of the junction unmatched. The DNA for the CDR3 is TGTGCCAGCAGCTTCAAACTAGCGGAGTCCTACAATGAGCAGTTCTTC. This sequence encodes CASSFKLAESYNEQFF.

The chain employs TRBV19 and TRBJ1-4; TRBD1 is a possible D gene (6 bases). The germline V and J ends were trimmed by 6 bases and 7 bases, with 18 bases remaining between them. This CDR3 comprises 15 residues. Per the germline V gene, CDR1 is LNHDA and CDR2 is SQIVND (reference sequence). This CDR3 is CASSLGQSSVEKLFF. The DNA of the CDR3 is TGTGCCAGTAGCCTTGGACAGAGTTCTGTTGAAAAACTGTTTTTT.

The gene calls are TRBV29-1 and TRBJ1-1; no clear D. Trimming left V 4 bases short and J 0 bases short, with 6 bases between. Germline V lookup: CDR1 SQVTM, CDR2 ANQGSEA. This CDR3 has 12 residues. CDR3 residues: CSVAGVNTEAFF. CDR3 sequence (DNA): TGCAGCGTTGCCGGTGTGAACACTGAAGCTTTCTTT.

This clone turned up a few times. This sequence joins TRBV4-1 and TRBJ2-1; no clear D gene. The V end lost 0 bases, the J end lost 4 bases, and 10 bases lay between the germline ends. CDR1 MGHRA and CDR2 YSYEKL come from the germline V gene. The CDR3 has 15 residues. The CDR3, as DNA: TGCGCCAGCAGCCAAGATGAGGCCTCATACAATGAGCAGTTCTTC. Translation: CASSQDEASYNEQFF.

The rearrangement links TRBV7-6 to TRBJ2-1; D could derive from TRBD1 or TRBD2 (5 bases each). Germline V gene data show CDR1 as SGHVS and CDR2 as FNYEAQ. Between the trimmed V and J ends, which lost 0 bases and 9 bases, there was a span of 15 bases. The CDR3 totals 15 residues. Here the CDR3 DNA reads TGTGCCAGCAGCTTAGCGCGGGTGGGGCAAGGTGAGCAGTTCTTC. Translation gives CASSLARVGQGEQFF.

This clone was observed once. The chain joins TRBV7-8 to TRBJ2-2, with TRBD2 matching over 12 bases. Trimming removed 2 bases from V and 2 bases from J; junction bases left unmatched: 3. CDR1 SGHVS and CDR2 FQNEAQ come from the germline V gene. The CDR3 has 17 residues. The CDR3 sequence: CASSLLAGGLNTGELFF. CDR3 DNA: TGTGCCAGCAGCTTACTAGCGGGAGGGCTAAACACCGGGGAGCTGTTTTTT.

The V gene is TRBV24-1, the J gene TRBJ1-5; D gene uncertain. Trimming left V 5 bases short and J 5 bases short, with 12 bases between. This CDR3 contains 14 residues. Germline CDR1 reads KGHDR; CDR2 reads SFDVKD. CDR3 protein: CATSGEPYYQPQHF. The CDR3 coding sequence is TGTGCCACCAGTGGAGAGCCTTATTATCAGCCCCAGCATTTT.

V is TRBV7-2 and J is TRBJ1-6; D perhaps matches TRBD1 (6 bases). This CDR3 contains 18 residues. V was cut by 5 bases and J by 0 bases, with 17 bases left in between. The V gene's germline CDR1 is SGHTA and CDR2 FQGNSA. CDR3 in amino acids: CASSPFHTGNSYNSPLHF. As DNA, the CDR3 is TGTGCCAGCAGCCCCTTCCATACAGGGAACTCCTATAATTCACCCCTCCACTTT.

The V and J genes are TRBV3-1 (or the pseudogene TRBV3-2) and TRBJ2-1; 9 bases are a match to TRBD2. The CDR3 extends over 14 amino acids. Unmatched junction bases numbered 5, after V lost 4 bases and J lost 7 bases. In germline, CDR1 is LGHDT, CDR2 YNNKEL (reference sequence). The CDR3, as DNA: TGTGCCAGCAGCCTGGTAGCGGGAGATAATGAGCAGTTCTTC. This translates into CASSLVAGDNEQFF.

This clone occurred once. The chain uses TRBV6-5 and TRBJ1-2, with 9 bases fitting TRBD1. The trim removed 1 base at V and 7 bases at J, leaving 4 bases unmatched. Germline assignment: CDR1 MNHEY and CDR2 SVGAGI. CDR3 size: 14 residues. The DNA of the CDR3 is TGTGCCAGCAGTTACTTACAGGGGGCAAGTGGCTACACCTTC. The encoded protein is CASSYLQGASGYTF.